The clone carrying this T cell receptor beta chain was seen more than once but under ten times. Its antigen remains unidentified. The sample originates from a study of blood T cells in healthy people across ages. Study findings and constraints: Roughly linear age-related decline in beta diversity appeared, significant by age approximately 40.

With a J-beta primer mix and a sample-barcoded 5' primer, a second PCR ran about 7 to 12 cycles. Carrying 12 random nucleotides, a template-switch adaptor labeled each individual cDNA molecule. TCRdb re-called the 5' RACE reads with MiXCR, one entry per CDR3 protein. The repertoire holds 550,000 to 750,000 distinct CDR3 sequences, with under 25% as singletons. The CDR3 sequence is 15 residues long. CDR1 is MDHEN, CDR2 SYDVKM, per germline. Sequencing was performed on blood. This chain joins TRBV28 and TRBJ2-5, with 8 bases aligning to TRBD2. The J call is in doubt because the DNA end fits TRBJ2-7 better. This sequence was found in an older man in good health. The CDR3 sequence: CASRSPTGGRYEQYF. The DNA for the CDR3 is TGTGCCAGCAGGAGCCCGACGGGAGGGCGCTACGAGCAGTACTTC.